Below are 31 T cell receptor delta chains sequenced from a single sample in a study of gamma delta lymphoproliferative disorders and STAT genes. TCRdb reanalyzed the multiplex PCR reads using CATT. The table has over a thousand delta-chain clones, about 2.9% seen once. PBMCs from patients and controls supplied the genomic DNA for sequencing. Sequencing was done on a sample of blood. These receptors all stem from a human donor with gamma-delta T-cell large granular lymphocyte leukemia.

This clone occurred many times. The chain combines TRDV1 with TRDJ1; 7 bases line up with TRDD3. The J segment lost 2 bases and the V segment lost 1 base, leaving 13 bases of the junction unmatched. CDR3 length: 18 amino acids. Germline V lookup: CDR1 TSWWSYY, CDR2 QGS. The CDR3 DNA is TGTGCTCTTGGGGAACCATTCAGAGCTGGGGGCCAAACCGATAAACTCATCTTT. This sequence encodes CALGEPFRAGGQTDKLIF.

This clone came up a few times. A far larger clone lies a single base away; this is likely a read error. Other DNA sequences in this sample translate to the same CDR3. V gene TRAV38-2/DV8 combines with J gene TRDJ1; 9 bases fit TRDD2. The CDR3 extends over 21 amino acids. Germline lookup yields CDR1 TSESDYY and CDR2 QEAYKQQN. CDR3 coding DNA: TGTGCCTATAGGAGCCCGGCCTTCCTACCGTACTGGGGATCTCGTACCGATAAACTCATCTTT. It is translated as CAYRSPAFLPYWGSRTDKLIF.

As for this clone: TCRdb's protein for this DNA is that of a much larger clone and differs from the translation at residue 13, likely a read error; the protein shown is the DNA translation. The gene calls are TRDV1 and TRDJ1, with 7 positions matching TRDD3. This CDR3 contains 22 residues. The V gene's germline CDR1 is TSWWSYY and CDR2 QGS. V shed 4 bases and J 0 bases; nucleotides not matched to a gene: 26. CDR3 in amino acids: CALGVPVMRVLGTSTYTDKLIF. CDR3 coding DNA: TGTGCTCTTGGGGTACCCGTGATGCGGGTACTGGGGACCTCAACGTACACCGATAAACTCATCTTT.

In regard to this clone: TCRdb's entry gives the protein of a much larger clone, which mismatches this DNA's translation at residue 11, likely from a read error; the protein reported here is translated from the DNA. The rearrangement links TRDV3 to TRDJ1, with 11 bases lining up with TRDD3. The V gene end was trimmed by 4 bases and the J gene end by 0 bases; junction bases not matched to a gene: 16. This CDR3 is 18 amino acids long. Germline-derived CDR1 and CDR2 are TVYSNPD and GDNSRS (reference sequence). The CDR3 bases are TGTGCCTCTGCCTCGTACTGGGGGATAATGGGGTACACCGATAAACTCATCTTT. It specifies CASASYWGIMGYTDKLIF.

This clone has just a few counts. This DNA's translation differs at residues 7 and 9 from TCRdb's protein, which comes from a much larger clone; a read error is likely, and the protein shown is translated from the DNA. This chain joins TRAV38-2/DV8 and TRDJ1, with 10 bases aligning to TRDD3. CDR3 length: 21 residues. The germline V gene has CDR1 TSESDYY and CDR2 QEAYKQQN. V lost 1 base to trimming and J lost 3 bases; unmatched junction nucleotides: 21. CDR3 nucleotides: TGTGCTTATAGGAGCTCGATACTATCCCCGTACTGGGGGATTCGGCCCGATAAACTCATCTTT. Translated, it gives CAYRSSILSPYWGIRPDKLIF.

This clone was detected ten times or more. This likely came from a read error, as a far larger clone is one base away. J is TRDJ1 and V is TRDV1, with D maybe TRDD2 (5 bases). The CDR3 has 19 residues. CDR1 and CDR2 (germline): TSWWSYY, QGS. The CDR3 coding sequence is TGTGCTCTTGGGGAAGCCGCTCCCTACCAGCCTTCGTACACCGATAAACCCATCTTT. This encodes CALGEAAPYQPSYTDKPIF.

The V gene remains uncalled, whereas the J gene is TRDJ1. The CDR3 is 10 residues long. The CDR3 DNA reads TGCTCTGGTGGGACAATTAAACTCATCTTT. Residues: CSGGTIKLIF.

This clone was seen at least ten times. TCRdb's listed protein matches a much larger clone and diverges from this DNA's translation at residue 9, likely through a read error; the protein shown comes from the DNA. This CDR3 reads CALGEAAPHQPSYTDKLIF. CDR3 DNA sequence: TGTGCTCTTGGGGAAGCCGCTCCCCACCAGCCTTCGTACACCGATAAACTCATCTTT. The chain combines TRDV1 with TRDJ1; perhaps TRDD2 as D (5 bases). V lost 2 bases and J lost 0, with 22 bases in between. The CDR3 is made up of 19 amino acids. In germline, CDR1 is TSWWSYY, CDR2 QGS.

Many counts were recorded for this clone. This specimen includes other DNA sequences encoding the same CDR3. This rearrangement joins TRDV1 to TRDJ1; D possibly corresponds to TRDD3 (7 bases). V dropped 3 bases and J dropped 2 bases, with 19 bases sitting between them. The CDR3 length is 17 residues. Looked up from germline, CDR1 is TSWWSYY and CDR2 is QGS. The CDR3 region is CALGEILPWGNTDKLIF. CDR3 sequence (DNA): TGTGCTCTTGGGGAGATCCTTCCATGGGGGAATACCGATAAACTCATCTTT.

A note on this clone: With only one base between it and a far larger clone, this is likely a read error. Additional DNA sequences in this sample encode the identical CDR3. This chain links TRDV3 with TRDJ1; 8 bases fit TRDD3. Germline V lookup: CDR1 TVYSNPD, CDR2 GDNSRS (reference sequence). The CDR3 covers 14 residues. After removal of 4 bases from V and 11 bases from J, the junction contained 18 bases not matched to a gene. CDR3 region: CASTRPVLGDTLIF. The CDR3 DNA reads as TGTGCCTCTACACGCCCAGTACTAGGGGATACCCTCATCTTT.

This clone came up a few times. This chain connects TRDV1 to TRDJ1; 8 nucleotides line up with TRDD3. Per the germline V gene, CDR1 is TSWWSYY and CDR2 is QGS. The CDR3 extends over 20 amino acids. V lost 9 bases to trimming and J lost 0 bases; unmatched junction nucleotides: 24. CDR3 loop: CALASLRCYWGLFYTDKLIF. CDR3 nucleotides: TGTGCTCTCGCAAGCCTTCGCTGTTACTGGGGGCTTTTCTACACCGATAAACTCATCTTT.

This clone was recorded many times. TCRdb's protein for this DNA is that of a much larger clone and differs from the translation at residue 10, likely a read error; the protein shown is the DNA translation. The chain couples TRAV38-2/DV8 to TRDJ1; 10 bases map to TRDD3. The CDR3 length is 21 residues. The V and J ends lost 1 base and 3 bases, in that order; junction bases with no gene match: 21. CDR1 and CDR2 from the germline V gene are TSESDYY and QEAYKQQN. CDR3 protein: CAYRSSTLFLYWGIRPDKLIF. The CDR3, as DNA: TGTGCTTATAGGAGCTCGACACTATTCCTGTACTGGGGGATTCGGCCCGATAAACTCATCTTT.

By frequency in the sample, this clone is large. The sample contains more than one DNA sequence encoding this CDR3. This rearrangement joins TRDV1 to TRDJ1; TRDD3 matches at 8 bases. The CDR3 runs 19 residues. V lost 4 bases, J lost 2 bases, and 18 bases stayed unmatched. CDR1 TSWWSYY and CDR2 QGS come from the germline V gene. This CDR3 is CALGGPNGHWGIVTDKLIF. In DNA form, the CDR3 reads TGTGCTCTTGGGGGCCCAAACGGCCATTGGGGGATCGTGACCGATAAACTCATCTTT.

This clone was detected only a few times. A single base is all that separates this from a far larger clone, so a read error is likely. Without a V gene call, the J gene is given as TRDJ1; the table gives TRDD3 as D, unverified against the DNA. This CDR3 region has 24 residues. The CDR3 DNA reads TGTGCTCTTGGGGAACTAGTTGACCTACGTCTAGTACTGGGGGACCGCCGCTACATCGATAAACTCATCTTT. This encodes CALGELVDLRLVLGDRRYIDKLIF.

A word on this clone: TCRdb's entry gives the protein of a much larger clone, which mismatches this DNA's translation at residue 8, likely from a read error; the protein reported here is translated from the DNA. The chain uses TRDV1 and TRDJ1; 12 nucleotides match TRDD3. J was trimmed by 0 bases and V by 1 base; bases with no gene match: 18. Germline lookup yields CDR1 TSWWSYY and CDR2 QGS. The CDR3 length is 22 residues. CDR3 residues: CALGEPAHAYWGIHSYTDKLIF. The CDR3 DNA is TGTGCTCTTGGGGAACCTGCCCATGCCTACTGGGGGATACATTCCTACACCGATAAACTCATCTTT.

Concerning this clone itself: TCRdb records a much larger clone's protein for this DNA, with a difference at residue 11 that likely arises from a read error; the protein given is the translation of the DNA. J is TRDJ1 and V is TRDV1; D perhaps matches TRDD3 (6 bases). This CDR3 has 16 residues. Germline CDR1 and CDR2: TSWWSYY and QGS. The ends were cut back, 3 bases at V and 4 bases at J, with 18 bases in the middle. DNA for the CDR3: TGTGCTCTTGGGGACCTTCACGGGGATTACAACGATAAACTCATCTTT. Protein product: CALGDLHGDYNDKLIF.

The sample holds many counts of this clone. A far larger clone lies a single base away; this is likely a read error. DNA of the CDR3: TGTGCTTATAGGAGCTCGGCACTATTCCCGTACTGGGGGATTCGGCCCGATAAACTCATCTTT. Its protein is CAYRSSALFPYWGIRPDKLIF. J is TRDJ1 and V is TRAV38-2/DV8; 10 positions agree with TRDD3. The length of the CDR3 is 21 residues. Germline assignment: CDR1 TSESDYY and CDR2 QEAYKQQN. Losses at the gene ends were 1 base for V and 3 bases for J; bases not matched to a gene: 21.

As for this clone: This DNA translates differently at residue 16 from the TCRdb protein, which is that of a much larger clone; a read error is likely, and the protein shown is the DNA's own translation. This rearrangement joins TRDV1 to TRDJ1; weak D call: TRDD2 (5 bases). This CDR3 is built from 17 residues. Germline CDR1 reads TSWWSYY; CDR2 reads QGS. The DNA of the CDR3 is TGTGCTCTTGGGGAACCCCACTTCCCCTACACTACCGATAAACTCACCTTT. Protein product: CALGEPHFPYTTDKLTF.

The sample holds a few counts of this clone. This DNA's translation differs at residue 6 from TCRdb's protein, which comes from a much larger clone; a read error is likely, and the protein shown is translated from the DNA. The chain recombines TRDV1 with TRDJ1; 8 nucleotides align to TRDD3. The V and J ends lost 1 base and 10 bases, in that order; junction bases with no gene match: 11. The CDR3 is made up of 15 amino acids. Per germline, CDR1 TSWWSYY and CDR2 QGS. CDR3 DNA sequence: TGTGCTCTTGGGGAACAGTTACCCGGGGGATATCTACTCATCTTT. Its translation: CALGEQLPGGYLLIF.

This clone has a handful of counts. A far larger clone is a single base away, which makes a read error likely. The sample contains more than one DNA sequence encoding this CDR3. For the CDR3, the DNA is TGTGCTTCTACACGCCCAGTACTGGGGGATACCCTCATCTTT. This sequence encodes CASTRPVLGDTLIF. The gene calls are TRDV3 and TRDJ1; 12 nucleotides match TRDD3. The CDR3 consists of 14 residues. The germline gives CDR1 TVYSNPD, CDR2 GDNSRS (reference sequence).

Comment on this clone: This is likely an artifact of a read error, given a far larger clone one base away. The V and J genes are TRDV1 and TRDJ1; 10 bases map to TRDD3. V gave up 6 bases and J gave up 0 bases; unmatched junction bases: 25. This CDR3 has 22 residues. Germline-derived CDR1 and CDR2 are TSWWSYY and QGS. The CDR3 region is CALGFKGFLHRTGGSHTDKLIF. The CDR3 nucleotides are TGTGCTCTTGGTTTCAAGGGGTTCCTACATCGGACTGGGGGATCCCACACCGATAAACTCATCTTT.

This clone was seen a few times. With a far larger clone one base away, a read error is the likely cause. The V and J genes are TRDV1 and TRDJ1; tentative D call: TRDD3 (6 bases). CDR3 length: 16 residues. V dropped 2 bases and J dropped 11 bases, with 24 bases sitting between them. Germline CDR1 is TSWWSYY and CDR2 is QGS. In nucleotides, the CDR3 is TGTGCTCTTGGGGAAAGGAGGGGGGGAGGAGAGTATACCCTCATCTTT. This translates into CALGERRGGGEYTLIF.

At least ten counts were recorded for this clone. A far larger clone is just one base off, so this is likely a read error. Other DNA sequences in the sample encode the same CDR3. The V and J genes are TRDV1 and TRDJ1; no definite D call. The CDR3 is 12 residues long. Germline V lookup: CDR1 TSWWSYY, CDR2 QGS. The CDR3 region is CALGDISGKLIF. The CDR3 DNA is TGTGCTCTTGGGGATATTTCCGGAAAACTCATTTTT.

With regard to this clone: A far larger clone is just one base off, so this is likely a read error. The same CDR3 can be traced to other DNA sequences in this sample. The chain couples TRDV3 to TRDJ1; 11 nucleotides align to TRDD3. Per the germline V gene, CDR1 is TVYSNPD and CDR2 is GDNSRS (reference sequence). The CDR3 loop spans 18 amino acids. With 4 bases clipped from V and 0 bases from J, the junction kept 16 bases outside the gene matches. CDR3 coding DNA: TGTGCCTCCGCCTCGTACTGGGGGATAATGGAGTACACCGATAAACTCATCTTT. Residues: CASASYWGIMEYTDKLIF.

Comment on this clone: The protein TCRdb lists belongs to a much larger clone and differs from this DNA's translation at residue 5, which points to a read error; the protein shown is made from the DNA. The genes are TRDV3 and TRDJ1; no clear D. V lost 2 bases to trimming and J lost 2 bases, with 18 bases between them. The CDR3 extends over 15 amino acids. Germline V gives CDR1 TVYSNPD, CDR2 GDNSRS (reference sequence). CDR3 sequence reads: CAFRLHTRRTDKLIF. The CDR3 DNA sequence: TGTGCCTTTCGCCTGCACACCCGTAGGACCGATAAACTCATCTTT.

Comment on this clone: It is likely a read error: a sequence one base away is far more abundant. This same CDR3 is encoded by further DNA sequences in the sample. The V and J genes are TRDV1 and TRDJ1; TRDD3 agrees at 8 bases. V shed 0 bases, J shed 3 bases, and the junction held 12 bases outside the gene matches. This CDR3 has 18 amino acids. The germline V gene encodes CDR1 TSWWSYY and CDR2 QGS. CDR3 DNA: TGTGCTCTTGGGGAACTCCTCCTGCGTAGTGGGGGATCCGATAAACTCATCTTT. It yields the protein CALGELLLRSGGSDKLIF.

The table lists this clone with a few counts. The protein in TCRdb stems from a much larger clone and differs at residue 6 from this DNA's translation, likely a read error; here the protein is translated from the DNA. This rearrangement joins TRDV1 to TRDJ1; D is ambiguous. CDR1 is TSWWSYY and CDR2 is QGS in the germline V gene. V shed 2 bases and J shed 4 bases, with 26 bases lying between them. The CDR3 sequence is 19 residues long. The CDR3: CALGEFMAPHLPGLDKLIF. CDR3 bases: TGTGCTCTTGGGGAATTTATGGCCCCCCACTTGCCCGGACTCGATAAACTCATCTTT.

This clone was seen a few times. The protein TCRdb gives is from a much larger clone and does not agree with this DNA's translation at residue 6, likely a read error; the protein shown here comes from the DNA. J is TRDJ1 and V is TRDV3, with D perhaps matching TRDD2 or TRDD3 (6 bases each). The CDR3 is 20 residues long. The V gene's germline CDR1 is TVYSNPD and CDR2 GDNSRS (reference sequence). V was trimmed by 3 bases and J by 0 bases, leaving 32 bases between them. For the CDR3, the DNA is TGTGCCTTCGATCTTTCTTCCTTCTCTAGGGGGGGACCCTACACCGATAAACTCATCTTT. Translating gives CAFDLSSFSRGGPYTDKLIF.

The sample holds a few counts of this clone. TCRdb lists the protein of a much larger clone for this DNA, which differs at residue 20, so this is likely a read error; the protein given here is translated from the DNA itself. This sequence joins TRDV1 and TRDJ1; TRDD3 aligns across 7 bases. Per the germline V gene, CDR1 is TSWWSYY and CDR2 is QGS. The CDR3 spans 22 residues. Written as DNA, the CDR3 is TGTGCTCTTGGTTTCTACTTCCCTGGAACTATCTGGGGGCTACCCTACACCGATAAATTCATCTTT. Its translation is CALGFYFPGTIWGLPYTDKFIF.

This clone was picked up a small number of times. With only one base between it and a far larger clone, this is likely a read error. This same CDR3 is encoded by further DNA sequences in the sample. The chain uses TRDV3 and TRDJ1; D is undetermined. The CDR3 is 15 residues long. CDR1 and CDR2 (germline): TVYSNPD, GDNSRS (reference sequence). CDR3: CAFRPHTRRTDKLIF. CDR3 nucleotides: TGTGCCTTTCGCCCGCACACCCGTAGGACCGATAAGCTCATCTTT.

This clone came up a few times. An end of the junction does not agree with germline; a read error may underlie this. The rearrangement uses TRDV1 and TRDJ1; 12 positions match TRDD3. The germline gives CDR1 TSWWSYY, CDR2 QGS. The CDR3 spans 28 residues. DNA for the CDR3: TGTGCTCTTAGGGAACTGGGGGGCGTCTATGGCGTACTGGGGGATACTAGTAGGAAGAGATTGTACACCGATAAACTCATCTTT. This gives the protein CALRELGGVYGVLGDTSRKRLYTDKLIF.